This TCR beta chain was found in a study of cytomegalovirus exposure and HLA in healthy donors. Study results and limitations: The authors considered a cluster of highly shared sequence variants likely to be a sequencing artifact.

Although they were nominally healthy when sampled, donors likely had unrecorded immune exposures. Primers: 60 Vbeta forward and 13 Jbeta reverse. Here immunoSEQ multiplex PCR was the method, and the copy in TCRdb shows in-frame clones only, minus some. The data show 200,000 or so clones, 81% seen once. Germline V CDR1 and CDR2: SGHTA, FQGNSA. The junction had 4 bases not matched to a gene; V was cut back by 5 bases and J by 0 bases. The CDR3 has 15 residues. This clone was counted a few times. Antigen unknown. This sequence was found in a man aged 50 or older in good health and CMV-seronegative. The sample taken for sequencing was PBMCs. This chain connects TRBV7-2 to TRBJ2-1; 7 bases are shared with TRBD1. The CDR3 sequence: CASSPDRSSYNEQFF. Here the CDR3 DNA reads TGTGCCAGCAGCCCGGACAGGAGCTCCTACAATGAGCAGTTCTTC.